One sample yielded the 18 T cell receptor beta chains listed below, sequenced in a study of cytomegalovirus exposure and HLA in healthy donors. PCR employed 60 Vbeta and 13 Jbeta primers. TCRdb keeps only in-frame clones here, not all; method: immunoSEQ multiplex PCR. The table records over 150,000 clones, 80% of them present only once. Sample: PBMCs. The origin of the receptors is a man between 25 and 39 years old in good health and CMV-seronegative.

This clone was recorded once. This chain uses TRBV2 with TRBJ2-7; 8 bases are shared with TRBD1. Germline values: CDR1 SNHLY, CDR2 FYNNEI. The V segment lost 7 bases and the J segment 3 bases; nucleotides outside the gene matches: 14. The CDR3 runs 16 residues. The CDR3 bases are TGTGCCAGCATTTGGGGACCTGGTGACAGGGGCTACGAGCAGTACTTC. It specifies CASIWGPGDRGYEQYF. Drawing the rest from reference TRBV2 and TRBJ2-7, the complete variable domain is EPEVTQTPSHQVTQMGQEVILRCVPISNHLYFYWYRQILGQKVEFLVSFYNNEISEKSEIFDDQFSVERPDGSNFTLKIRSTKLEDSAMYFCASIWGPGDRGYEQYFGPGTRLTVT.

DNA for the CDR3: TGTGCCAGCGATCCAGCGCCATCGGGACTAGCGGGATCCAATGAGCAGTTCTTC. Translated, it gives CASDPAPSGLAGSNEQFF. The chain recombines TRBV2 with TRBJ2-1; the match to TRBD2 covers 13 bases. This CDR3 is 18 amino acids long. The V and J ends lost 8 bases and 6 bases, in that order; junction bases with no gene match: 16. CDR1 and CDR2 from the germline V gene are SNHLY and FYNNEI.

This clone has only a few counts. The DNA of the CDR3 is TGCAGCGTTGGAAGGGGGAACACCGGGGAGCTGTTTTTT. It specifies CSVGRGNTGELFF. The rearrangement links TRBV29-1 to TRBJ2-2; maybe TRBD1 (5 bases). Germline-derived CDR1 and CDR2 are SQVTM and ANQGSEA. This CDR3 is 13 amino acids long. The ends were cut back, 4 bases at V and 1 base at J, with 7 bases in the middle.

The chain recombines TRBV28 with TRBJ1-4; 11 nucleotides line up with TRBD1. This CDR3 has 14 amino acids. The junction had 3 bases not matched to a gene; V was cut back by 5 bases and J by 7 bases. Germline lookup yields CDR1 MDHEN and CDR2 SYDVKM. The CDR3 DNA follows: TGTGCCAGCAGTCGGACAGGGGGCGGTGAAAAACTGTTTTTT. As protein: CASSRTGGGEKLFF.

This chain links TRBV28 with TRBJ1-5; D uncertain. V gave up 7 bases and J gave up 2 bases, with 12 bases separating them. From germline, CDR1 is MDHEN and CDR2 SYDVKM. The CDR3 length is 14 residues. Here the CDR3 reads CASTTSEGNQPQHF. DNA of the CDR3: TGTGCCAGCACCACTTCAGAGGGCAATCAGCCCCAGCATTTT. The whole variable domain, remainder taken from reference TRBV28 and TRBJ1-5, is DVKVTQSSRYLVKRTGEKVFLECVQDMDHENMFWYRQDPGLGLRLIYFSYDVKMKEKGDIPEGYSVSREKKERFSLILESASTNQTSMYLCASTTSEGNQPQHFGDGTRLSIL.

The chain is built from TRBV5-1 and TRBJ1-2; 10 bases are shared with TRBD1. The germline CDR1 and CDR2 sequences are SGHRS and YFSETQ. Unmatched junction bases numbered 5, after V lost 3 bases and J lost 6 bases. The CDR3 has 14 amino acids. Here the CDR3 DNA reads TGCGCCAGCAGCTCCGCGGGACAGGGGCATGGCTACACCTTC. This encodes CASSSAGQGHGYTF.

This chain links TRBV28 with TRBJ2-7, with 9 bases fitting TRBD1. The CDR3 has 14 amino acids. The V and J ends lost 7 bases and 4 bases, in that order; junction bases with no gene match: 8. Germline CDR1 reads MDHEN; CDR2 reads SYDVKM. The CDR3 here is CASKDDRGNYEQYF. The CDR3 region has the DNA TGTGCCAGCAAAGATGACAGGGGGAATTACGAGCAGTACTTC. The full variable domain, its missing parts supplied by reference TRBV28 and TRBJ2-7, is DVKVTQSSRYLVKRTGEKVFLECVQDMDHENMFWYRQDPGLGLRLIYFSYDVKMKEKGDIPEGYSVSREKKERFSLILESASTNQTSMYLCASKDDRGNYEQYFGPGTRLTVT.

This clone was counted once. The chain employs TRBV7-3 and TRBJ2-2, with 10 bases lining up with TRBD2. Germline V gene lookup returns CDR1 SGHTA and CDR2 FQGTGA. V trimming: 1 base; J trimming: 4 bases; junction bases outside the gene matches: 6. The CDR3 loop spans 17 amino acids. CDR3 DNA: TGTGCCAGCAGCTTAAATCCCCTAGCGGGAGTCACCGGGGAGCTGTTTTTT. The encoded protein is CASSLNPLAGVTGELFF.

The gene calls are TRBV6-1 and TRBJ1-1; the match to TRBD1 covers 8 bases. The trim removed 3 bases at V and 3 bases at J, leaving 3 bases unmatched. The CDR3 spans 14 residues. From germline, CDR1 is MNHNS and CDR2 SASEGT. The DNA for the CDR3 is TGTGCCAGCAGTGACGGGACAGGAGACACTGAAGCTTTCTTT. Its translation is CASSDGTGDTEAFF.

This chain connects TRBV5-1 to TRBJ2-7; possibly TRBD2 for D (6 bases). Germline loops: CDR1 SGHRS, CDR2 YFSETQ. V gave up 3 bases and J gave up 1 base, with 14 bases separating them. CDR3 length equals 15 residues. The CDR3 protein is CASSSSVRGSYEQYF. The CDR3 DNA sequence: TGCGCCAGCAGCTCTAGCGTCCGGGGGTCCTACGAGCAGTACTTC.

The chain couples TRBV6-1 to TRBJ2-5, with TRBD2 matching 7 bases. The better agreement between TRBJ2-7 and the DNA end casts doubt on the J call. The length of the CDR3 is 15 residues. Germline CDR1 MNHNS, CDR2 SASEGT. DNA of the CDR3: TGTGCCAGCAGTCCCGGGACTACAGCTTCCTACGAGCAGTACTTC. This encodes CASSPGTTASYEQYF.

The chain is built from TRBV30 and TRBJ2-1; 9 nucleotides agree with TRBD2. The V segment lost 5 bases and the J segment 8 bases; nucleotides outside the gene matches: 10. The length of the CDR3 is 14 residues. Germline-derived CDR1 and CDR2 are GTSNPN and SVGIG (reference sequence). The CDR3 loop is CAWLGTSLWDEQFF. CDR3 nucleotides: TGTGCCTGGCTTGGGACTAGCCTTTGGGATGAGCAGTTCTTC. Variable domain in full (rest from reference TRBV30 and TRBJ2-1): SQTIHQWPATLVQPVGSPLSLECTVEGTSNPNLYWYRQAAGRGLQLLFYSVGIGQISSEVPQNLSASRPQDRQFILSSKKLLLSDSGFYLCAWLGTSLWDEQFFGPGTRLTVL.

V gene TRBV27 combines with J gene TRBJ2-2, with D unresolved. Germline V gives CDR1 MNHEY, CDR2 SMNVEV (reference sequence). Between the trimmed V and J ends, which lost 7 bases and 1 base, there was a span of 13 bases. CDR3 length: 15 amino acids. CDR3 loop: CASNSAVGNTGELFF. The DNA for the CDR3 is TGTGCCAGCAATAGTGCTGTTGGGAACACCGGGGAGCTGTTTTTT.

The chain has TRBV5-6 and TRBJ2-2, with a tentative D call TRBD1 (7 bases). V was shortened by 4 bases and J by 6 bases, with 28 bases between the two germline ends. The CDR3 covers 19 residues. Germline values: CDR1 SGHDT, CDR2 YYEEEE. Written as DNA, the CDR3 is TGTGCCAGCAGCCAGACGGCCGAATCTGGCAGGGGGGAATCCGGGGAGCTGTTTTTT. Translation: CASSQTAESGRGESGELFF.

Remarks on this clone: Since a much larger clone is just one base distant, this may be a read error. The chain uses TRBV27 and TRBJ1-1; the D is unclear. The CDR3 is 13 amino acids. Trimming pared 2 bases from V and 1 base from J, leaving 5 bases between. Germline V gene data show CDR1 as MNHEY and CDR2 as SMNVEV (reference sequence). As DNA, the CDR3 is TGTGCCAGCAGTTTAAACAGGAACACTGAAGCTTTCTTT. Translated: CASSLNRNTEAFF.

The V gene is TRBV21-1, the J gene TRBJ1-4. TRBV21-1 is assigned pseudogene status. This CDR3 is 14 amino acids long. In DNA, the CDR3 is TGTGCCAGCAGCAGCGGGGGGCTAGGAGAAAAACTGTTTTTT. Protein: CASSSGGLGEKLFF.

The chain carries TRBV6-6 and TRBJ2-7; D uncertain. The V and J ends lost 0 bases and 0 bases respectively, with 6 bases between them. From germline, CDR1 is MNHNY and CDR2 SVGAGI (reference sequence). The CDR3 totals 14 residues. This CDR3 is CASSYSVSSYEQYF. CDR3 DNA: TGTGCCAGCAGTTACTCGGTCAGCTCCTACGAGCAGTACTTC.

This chain uses TRBV6-5 with TRBJ2-2, with 8 bases lining up with TRBD1. Germline CDR1 reads MNHEY; CDR2 reads SVGAGI. Trimming at V came to 6 bases and at J to 6 bases, leaving 6 bases not matched to a gene. The CDR3 sequence is 14 residues long. In nucleotides, the CDR3 is TGTGCCAGCAGCCCCAAACAGGGGGCCGGGGAGCTGTTTTTT. This encodes CASSPKQGAGELFF.